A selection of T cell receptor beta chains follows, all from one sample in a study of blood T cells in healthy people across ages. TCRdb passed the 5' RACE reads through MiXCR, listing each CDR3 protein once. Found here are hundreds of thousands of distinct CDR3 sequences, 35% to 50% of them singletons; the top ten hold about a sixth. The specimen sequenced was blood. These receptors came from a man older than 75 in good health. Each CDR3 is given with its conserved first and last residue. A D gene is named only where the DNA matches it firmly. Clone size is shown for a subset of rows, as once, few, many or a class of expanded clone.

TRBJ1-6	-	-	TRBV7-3	TGTGCCAGCAGCTACGGCCCCACGGGGTCACCCCTCCACTTT	CASSYGPTGSPLHF
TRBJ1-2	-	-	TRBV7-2	TGTGCCAGCAGCTTAGTCGGTAGTCAGGACCTTAACTATGGCTACACCTTC	CASSLVGSQDLNYGYTF
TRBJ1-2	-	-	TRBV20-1	TGCAGTGCATCCTCGGTAGGGGGCTACACCTTC	CSASSVGGYTF
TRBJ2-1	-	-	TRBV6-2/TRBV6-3	TGTGCCAGCAGTTACGCCTTCCAGCGGGTCTACAATGAGCAGTTCTTC	CASSYAFQRVYNEQFF
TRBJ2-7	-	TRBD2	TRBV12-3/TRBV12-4	TGTGCCAGCAGTGTGCGGGAGGGGAATTACGAGCAGTACTTC	CASSVREGNYEQYF
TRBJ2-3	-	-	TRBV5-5	TGTGCCAGCAGCTTTACCGGTCTGCCCACAGATACGCAGTATTTT	CASSFTGLPTDTQYF
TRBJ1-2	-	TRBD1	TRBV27	TGTGCCAGCAGCACAGGGGATGTAGGTGGCTACACCTTC	CASSTGDVGGYTF
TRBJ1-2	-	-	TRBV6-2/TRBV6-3	TGTGCCAGCAGTGTCGGACGGCTCCCCTATGGCTACACCTTC	CASSVGRLPYGYTF
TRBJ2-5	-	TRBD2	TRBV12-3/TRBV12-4	TGTGCCAGCACCCTTGGGGCTAGCGGGAAGGGCCAGTACTTC	CASTLGASGKGQYF
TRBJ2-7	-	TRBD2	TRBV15	TGTGCCACCAGCAGAGATTTAAGACGGGGCGGGGGCTACGAGCAGTACTTC	CATSRDLRRGGGYEQYF
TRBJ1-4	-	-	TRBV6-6	TGTGCCAGCAGTTACCGGGGGAATGAAAAACTGTTTTTT	CASSYRGNEKLFF
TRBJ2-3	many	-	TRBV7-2	TGTGCCAGCAGCTCCCCCCGGGCGGGATCATTCACAGATACGCAGTATTTT	CASSSPRAGSFTDTQYF
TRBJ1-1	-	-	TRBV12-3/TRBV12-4	TGTGCCAGCAGGTCAAGACGGAGTATCGAAGCTTTCTTT	CASRSRRSIEAFF
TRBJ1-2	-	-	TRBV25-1	TGTGCCAGCACCATATCAGGGTTAACTGGCTACACCTTC	CASTISGLTGYTF
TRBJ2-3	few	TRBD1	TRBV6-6	TGTGCCAGCAGTCCGCGGGACAGGGGGCGCTCAGATACGCAGTATTTT	CASSPRDRGRSDTQYF
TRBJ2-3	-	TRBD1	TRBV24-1	TGTGCCACCAGTGATTCGGGACAGGGCACAGATACGCAGTATTTT	CATSDSGQGTDTQYF
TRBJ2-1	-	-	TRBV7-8	TGTGCCAGCAGCGTAGCGCGACAACTAAATGAGCAGTTCTTC	CASSVARQLNEQFF
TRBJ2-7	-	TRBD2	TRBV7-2	TGTGCCAGCAGCCGGAGCGGGGGGCCCTACGAGCAGTACTTC	CASSRSGGPYEQYF
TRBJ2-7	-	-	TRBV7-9	TGTGTCAGCAGCTTAACCTCCTACGAGCAGTACTTC	CVSSLTSYEQYF
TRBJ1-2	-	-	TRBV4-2	TGTGCCAGCAGCCAAGATAGGGGAAGTCGATATGGCTACACCTTC	CASSQDRGSRYGYTF
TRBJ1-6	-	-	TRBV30	TGTGCCTGGAGTAAACGGACCCTCCACTTT	CAWSKRTLHF
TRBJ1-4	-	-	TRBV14	TGTGCCAGCAGTCATGAAAAACTGTTTTTT	CASSHEKLFF
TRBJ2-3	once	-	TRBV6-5	TGTGCCAGCAACCATCCATATCCGTTGGATACGCAGTATTTT	CASNHPYPLDTQYF
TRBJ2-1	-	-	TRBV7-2	TGTGTCAGCAGCAAAGGCCGGTATGAGCAGTTCTTC	CVSSKGRYEQFF
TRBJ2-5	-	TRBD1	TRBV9	TGTGCCAGCAGCGTAGCGGGACAGGGCGGCGAGACCCAGTACTTC	CASSVAGQGGETQYF
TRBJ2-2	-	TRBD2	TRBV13	TGTACCAGCAGCCTCCTGGGGTCTAGCGGGAGAAGGGACGGGGAGCTGTTTTTT	CTSSLLGSSGRRDGELFF
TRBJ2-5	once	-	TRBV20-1	TGCAGTGCTAGAACGGGAAAAGAGACCCAGTACTTC	CSARTGKETQYF
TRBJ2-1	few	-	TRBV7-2	TGTGCCAGCAGCTTAGTGCTTTCAGGAGGCCCTGGGGATGAGCAGTTCTTC	CASSLVLSGGPGDEQFF
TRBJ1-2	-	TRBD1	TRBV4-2	TGTGCCAGCAGCCAAGCGACCAGGGACAGCGAGTATGGCTACACCTTC	CASSQATRDSEYGYTF
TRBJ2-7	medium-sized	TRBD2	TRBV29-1	TGCAGCATCGTCCTAGCGGGAGTCCCTGATCAGTACTTC	CSIVLAGVPDQYF
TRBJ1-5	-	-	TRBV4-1	TGCGCCAGCAGCCTTAACGGAAACAATCAGCCCCAGCATTTT	CASSLNGNNQPQHF
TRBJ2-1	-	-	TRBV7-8	TGTGCCAGCAGCTTATCCCGCTTTGCCGAGCAGTTCTTC	CASSLSRFAEQFF
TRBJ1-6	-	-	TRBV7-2	TGTGCCAGCAGCTTAATCGCGGGACGAGGAGGGAATTCACCCCTCCACTTT	CASSLIAGRGGNSPLHF
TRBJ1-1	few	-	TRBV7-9	TGTGCCAGCAGCTTAGCGGACGGATTTAACACTGAAGCTTTCTTT	CASSLADGFNTEAFF
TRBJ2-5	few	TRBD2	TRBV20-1	TGCAGTGCTAGAGTGGGGACTAGCGGGAATAGGGAGACCCAGTACTTC	CSARVGTSGNRETQYF
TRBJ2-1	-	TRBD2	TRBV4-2	TGTGCCAGCAGCCAAGACGGACTAGCGGGAGTGAGAAATGAGCAGTTCTTC	CASSQDGLAGVRNEQFF
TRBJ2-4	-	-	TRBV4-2	TGTGCCAGCAGCCAAGCCTCCCTTGGAGTGGGGCAGTACTTC	CASSQASLGVGQYF
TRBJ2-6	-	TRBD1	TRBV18	TGTGCCAGCTCACCTCGGCAGGGGGACAGGTCCTCTGGGGCCAACGTCCTGACTTTC	CASSPRQGDRSSGANVLTF
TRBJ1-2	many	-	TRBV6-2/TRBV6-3	TGTGCCAGCAGTTACGAGAGACTCTATGGCTACACCTTC	CASSYERLYGYTF
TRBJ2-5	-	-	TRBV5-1	TGCGCCAGCAGCTCTCAGACCGGGAGCCAAGAGACCCAGTACTTC	CASSSQTGSQETQYF
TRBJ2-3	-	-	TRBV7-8	TGTGCCAGTCACACTACCTTATGGTCCACAGATACGCAGTATTTT	CASHTTLWSTDTQYF